These 9 T cell receptor beta chains came from one sample sequenced in a study of blood T cell repertoires in COVID-19. Only in-frame clones appear in the TCRdb table, and some are missing; sequencing was by immunoSEQ multiplex PCR. The sample records about 240,000 clones, around nine tenths being singletons. The sequencing sample was made of peripheral blood. Source of these receptors: a woman in her 70s with active or convalescent COVID-19.

This clone was observed a handful of times. The chain carries TRBV4-1 and TRBJ2-3, with D tentatively TRBD1 (5 bases). Between the trimmed V and J ends, which lost 1 base and 4 bases, there was a span of 12 bases. The germline V gene encodes CDR1 MGHRA and CDR2 YSYEKL. The CDR3 is made up of 15 amino acids. CDR3 loop: CASSQAPGIADTQYF. The CDR3 DNA reads TGCGCCAGCAGCCAAGCCCCAGGGATCGCAGATACGCAGTATTTT.

The chain employs TRBV19 and TRBJ2-2; 7 bases align to TRBD1. Germline CDR1 LNHDA, CDR2 SQIVND (reference sequence). The CDR3 covers 16 residues. J gave up 0 bases and V 0 bases, and 1 base lay outside the gene matches. The CDR3 DNA reads as TGTGCCAGTAGTATAGAGGGGACAGCGAACACCGGGGAGCTGTTTTTT. Translating gives CASSIEGTANTGELFF.

The V gene is TRBV5-1, the J gene TRBJ1-1; TRBD1 is a possible D gene (6 bases). Trimming cost V 4 bases and J 3 bases, with 13 bases left between them. The CDR3 covers 14 residues. CDR1 SGHRS and CDR2 YFSETQ come from the germline V gene. The CDR3, as DNA: TGCGCCAGCAGCATCACAGGGTTGGACACTGAAGCTTTCTTT. The encoded protein is CASSITGLDTEAFF. Filled out from reference TRBV5-1 and TRBJ1-1, the complete variable domain reads KAGVTQTPRYLIKTRGQQVTLSCSPISGHRSVSWYQQTPGQGLQFLFEYFSETQRNKGNFPGRFSGRQFSNSRSEMNVSTLELGDSALYLCASSITGLDTEAFFGQGTRLTVV.

J is TRBJ2-7 and V is TRBV10-1; a possible D gene is TRBD2 (6 bases). The CDR3 sequence is 14 residues long. CDR1 and CDR2 from the germline V gene are WNHNN and SYGVQD (reference sequence). The V gene lost 8 bases and the J gene lost 6 bases, with 20 bases spanning the gap. CDR3 sequence: CASSRSTSKAEQYF. For the CDR3, the DNA is TGCGCCAGCTCGCGTTCGACTAGTAAGGCCGAGCAGTACTTC.

The count of this clone is one. The chain joins TRBV24-1 to TRBJ2-3; 8 bases are a match to TRBD1. The CDR3 sequence is 16 residues long. The germline gives CDR1 KGHDR, CDR2 SFDVKD. After removal of 4 bases from V and 2 bases from J, the junction contained 7 bases not matched to a gene. Written as DNA, the CDR3 is TGTGCCACCAGTGAGCCCGGGACAGGCTACACAGATACGCAGTATTTT. Residues: CATSEPGTGYTDTQYF.

The rearrangement links TRBV10-1 to TRBJ2-1, with a possible D match to TRBD1 (6 bases). Looked up from germline, CDR1 is WNHNN and CDR2 is SYGVQD (reference sequence). The CDR3 extends over 13 amino acids. V dropped 2 bases and J dropped 5 bases, with 7 bases sitting between them. The CDR3 sequence is CASSETGNNEQFF. CDR3 bases: TGCGCCAGCAGTGAGACAGGGAACAATGAGCAGTTCTTC.

This clone was observed a single time. V gene TRBV18 combines with J gene TRBJ1-2, with D uncertain. The CDR3 is made up of 13 amino acids. Germline lookup yields CDR1 KGHSH and CDR2 LQKENI. V dropped 4 bases and J dropped 5 bases, with 11 bases sitting between them. CDR3 sequence: CASSRPGTYGYTF. The CDR3 DNA sequence: TGTGCCAGCTCACGGCCGGGTACTTATGGCTACACCTTC.

This sequence joins TRBV6-4 and TRBJ1-2; D may be TRBD1 (5 bases). CDR1 is MRHNA and CDR2 is SNTAGT in the germline V gene. The ends were cut back, 5 bases at V and 4 bases at J, with 11 bases in the middle. The CDR3 length is 13 residues. CDR3 region: CASSLQDGYGYTF. The CDR3 bases are TGTGCCAGCAGTCTACAGGACGGCTATGGCTACACCTTC.

The chain is built from TRBV2 and TRBJ1-2; 8 bases are a match to TRBD1. The CDR3 runs to 15 residues. J lost 3 bases, V lost 1 base, and 4 bases had no gene match. Germline CDR1 is SNHLY and CDR2 is FYNNEI. The CDR3 region is CASSEVGRGHYGYTF. DNA of the CDR3: TGTGCCAGCAGTGAAGTCGGCAGGGGGCACTATGGCTACACCTTC.